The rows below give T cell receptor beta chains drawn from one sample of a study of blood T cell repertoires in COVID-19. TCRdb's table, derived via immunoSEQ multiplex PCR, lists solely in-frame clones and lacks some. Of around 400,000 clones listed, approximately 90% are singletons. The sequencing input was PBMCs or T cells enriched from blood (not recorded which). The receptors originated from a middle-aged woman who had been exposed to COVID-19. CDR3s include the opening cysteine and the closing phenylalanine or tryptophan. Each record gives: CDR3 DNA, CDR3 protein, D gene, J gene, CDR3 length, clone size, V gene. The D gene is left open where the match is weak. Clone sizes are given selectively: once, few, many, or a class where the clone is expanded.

cdr3_nt: TGTGCCTGGGACCCAGGGGAAGGCTACACCTTC
cdr3_aa: CAWDPGEGYTF
d_call: -
j_call: TRBJ1-2
cdr3_length: 11
clone_size: -
v_call: TRBV30

cdr3_nt: TGTGCCAGCAGCCGGACAGGGTGGGGGAACACTGAAGCTTTCTTT
cdr3_aa: CASSRTGWGNTEAFF
d_call: TRBD1
j_call: TRBJ1-1
cdr3_length: 15
clone_size: -
v_call: TRBV2

cdr3_nt: TGTGCCAGCAGCTCGGGACGAGGGGGCCGGGAAGAGACCCAGTACTTC
cdr3_aa: CASSSGRGGREETQYF
d_call: TRBD1
j_call: TRBJ2-5
cdr3_length: 16
clone_size: -
v_call: TRBV11-3

cdr3_nt: TGTGCCAGTAGTATAGACGGGACAGGGGTCGGCGAGCAGTACTTC
cdr3_aa: CASSIDGTGVGEQYF
d_call: TRBD1
j_call: TRBJ2-7
cdr3_length: 15
clone_size: -
v_call: TRBV19

cdr3_nt: TGCGCCAGCAGCCCGGAAGGGGGAATTGAAGCTTTCTTT
cdr3_aa: CASSPEGGIEAFF
d_call: -
j_call: TRBJ1-1
cdr3_length: 13
clone_size: -
v_call: TRBV5-1

cdr3_nt: TGTGCCAGCCGCGACAGTCGCAATGAGCAGTTCTTC
cdr3_aa: CASRDSRNEQFF
d_call: -
j_call: TRBJ2-1
cdr3_length: 12
clone_size: -
v_call: TRBV11-3

cdr3_nt: TGTGCCAGCTCACCGAAGACACAGGGGAGCTCTGGAAACACCATATATTTT
cdr3_aa: CASSPKTQGSSGNTIYF
d_call: TRBD1
j_call: TRBJ1-3
cdr3_length: 17
clone_size: -
v_call: TRBV18

cdr3_nt: TGTGCCAGCTCACCACAGCGGACAGGGAATGAAAAACTGTTTTTT
cdr3_aa: CASSPQRTGNEKLFF
d_call: TRBD1
j_call: TRBJ1-4
cdr3_length: 15
clone_size: -
v_call: TRBV18

cdr3_nt: TGTGCCAGTAGTATAGGGCCACTAGGTTCGGGAGATACGCAGTATTTT
cdr3_aa: CASSIGPLGSGDTQYF
d_call: -
j_call: TRBJ2-3
cdr3_length: 16
clone_size: -
v_call: TRBV19

cdr3_nt: TGCAGCGCTCGTCGGGACATCAATAACTATGGCTACACCTTC
cdr3_aa: CSARRDINNYGYTF
d_call: -
j_call: TRBJ1-2
cdr3_length: 14
clone_size: -
v_call: TRBV29-1

cdr3_nt: TGTGCCAGTAGTATGGTGGGGCCGAACACTGAAGCTTTCTTT
cdr3_aa: CASSMVGPNTEAFF
d_call: -
j_call: TRBJ1-1
cdr3_length: 14
clone_size: -
v_call: TRBV19

cdr3_nt: TGTGCCAGCAGCTTGACAGGGGTGAGTCAGCCCCAGCATTTT
cdr3_aa: CASSLTGVSQPQHF
d_call: TRBD1
j_call: TRBJ1-5
cdr3_length: 14
clone_size: -
v_call: TRBV7-2

cdr3_nt: TGCGCCAGCAGTGCGAAACTAGCGGGAGTGGTCAATGAGCAGTTCTTC
cdr3_aa: CASSAKLAGVVNEQFF
d_call: TRBD2
j_call: TRBJ2-1
cdr3_length: 16
clone_size: -
v_call: TRBV10-2

cdr3_nt: TGCGCCAGCAGCCAAGGGACAGGGACTAATGCTGACGAGCAGTACTTC
cdr3_aa: CASSQGTGTNADEQYF
d_call: TRBD1
j_call: TRBJ2-7
cdr3_length: 16
clone_size: -
v_call: TRBV5-1

cdr3_nt: TGTGCCAGCAGCTTTGGCTCATCAGGGAATCAGCCCCAGCATTTT
cdr3_aa: CASSFGSSGNQPQHF
d_call: -
j_call: TRBJ1-5
cdr3_length: 15
clone_size: -
v_call: TRBV5-6

cdr3_nt: TGTGCCAGCAGTGGCCGGGGGGCACCCAATCAGCCCCAGCATTTT
cdr3_aa: CASSGRGAPNQPQHF
d_call: -
j_call: TRBJ1-5
cdr3_length: 15
clone_size: -
v_call: TRBV2

cdr3_nt: TGTGCCAGCAGCTTACAACTCCTTAACTACGAGCAGTACTTC
cdr3_aa: CASSLQLLNYEQYF
d_call: -
j_call: TRBJ2-7
cdr3_length: 14
clone_size: -
v_call: TRBV11-1

cdr3_nt: TGTGCCAGCAGCTTTTCAACCGCCCGGGAGACCCAGTACTTC
cdr3_aa: CASSFSTARETQYF
d_call: -
j_call: TRBJ2-5
cdr3_length: 14
clone_size: once
v_call: TRBV11-2

cdr3_nt: TGTGCCAGCAGCCCTCTAAGGAGCGCCGGGGAGACCCAGTACTTC
cdr3_aa: CASSPLRSAGETQYF
d_call: -
j_call: TRBJ2-5
cdr3_length: 15
clone_size: -
v_call: TRBV7-2

cdr3_nt: TGTGCCACCAGCAGAATTACAGGGCCCAGCAATCAGCCCCAGCATTTT
cdr3_aa: CATSRITGPSNQPQHF
d_call: -
j_call: TRBJ1-5
cdr3_length: 16
clone_size: -
v_call: TRBV15